Each of the 5 T cell receptor beta chains below was sequenced from the same sample in a study of spatial heterogeneity in lung cancer. TCRdb itself ran the 5' RACE reads through MiXCR, one entry per CDR3 protein. The repertoire consists of a few thousand distinct CDR3 sequences, with about 18% occurring once and the leading ten covering 35% to 45%. The time point here: blood at routine non-recurrence follow-up after resection. This specimen was PBMCs, taken at follow-up. These receptors were obtained from a male donor with early-stage non-small cell lung cancer.

This clonotype is categorized as medium-sized (0.01 to 0.1%). The chain carries TRBV12-3 or TRBV12-4 and TRBJ2-3; 9 nucleotides agree with TRBD2. V shed 3 bases, J shed 2 bases, and the junction held 6 bases outside the gene matches. CDR3 length: 16 amino acids. Written as DNA, the CDR3 is TGTGCCAGCAGTTTTTCACTAGCGGGTTTCACAGATACGCAGTATTTT. It encodes CASSFSLAGFTDTQYF.

This clonotype qualifies as medium-sized. The rearrangement uses TRBV27 and TRBJ2-6; tentative D call: TRBD2 (7 bases). Germline V gene data show CDR1 as MNHEY and CDR2 as SMNVEV (reference sequence). This CDR3 has 14 residues. V lost 7 bases to trimming and J lost 3 bases, with 10 bases between them. In nucleotides, the CDR3 is TGTGCCAGCAAGGGGGGGGATGGGGCCAACGTCCTGACTTTC. Its protein is CASKGGDGANVLTF.

In this sample, this clonotype turned up many times. The chain uses TRBV23-1 and TRBJ2-2; 12 nucleotides agree with TRBD2. TRBV23-1 is an ORF for which the function is uncertain. This CDR3 has 18 amino acids. J lost 5 bases, V lost 8 bases, and 15 bases had no gene match. This CDR3 is CASPPGGLAGSGTGELFF. As DNA, the CDR3 is TGCGCCAGCCCGCCAGGCGGACTAGCGGGGAGCGGTACCGGGGAGCTGTTTTTT.

Comment on this clonotype: The junction differs from germline at one of its ends, possibly a read error. The chain employs TRBV7-7 and TRBJ2-5, with TRBD2 as a possible D gene (6 bases). The CDR3 contains 14 residues. Looked up from germline, CDR1 is SSHAT and CDR2 is FNYEAQ (reference sequence). In DNA, the CDR3 is TGTGCTAGCAGCCCCGGGGGACTGAAGGAGACCCAGTACTTC. Translated: CASSPGGLKETQYF.

This clonotype was counted ten times or more. The DNA for the CDR3 is TGTGCCAGCAGCTTAGTTCGTGGGGGGTATCCCTACGAGCAGTACTTC. This sequence encodes CASSLVRGGYPYEQYF. This rearrangement joins TRBV7-8 to TRBJ2-7; D perhaps matches TRBD2 (6 bases). Trimming removed 1 base from V and 2 bases from J, with 15 bases in between. This CDR3 has 16 amino acids. The germline gives CDR1 SGHVS, CDR2 FQNEAQ.